These 20 T cell receptor beta chains were all obtained from the same sample, sequenced in a study of B cell selection in AIRE deficiency. CD4+CD127+ cells were sorted as the conventional CD4 T cells. TCRdb's copy holds only in-frame clones and misses some; the assay was immunoSEQ multiplex PCR. The table records about 23,000 clones, about 98% of them present only once. The sequencing sample was made of conventional CD4+ T cells sorted from PBMCs. The origin of the receptors is a human donor with AIRE deficiency.

The chain combines TRBV7-2 with TRBJ2-1, with 10 bases matching TRBD2. The CDR3 spans 15 residues. Germline CDR1 is SGHTA and CDR2 is FQGNSA. V lost 1 base, J lost 9 bases, and 6 bases stayed unmatched. CDR3 in amino acids: CASSLEPSGSGEQFF. CDR3 in DNA: TGTGCCAGCAGCTTAGAACCTAGCGGGAGTGGTGAGCAGTTCTTC. The full variable domain, in which reference TRBV7-2 and TRBJ2-1 provide the parts outside the CDR3, is GAGVSQSPSNKVTEKGKDVELRCDPISGHTALYWYRQSLGQGLEFLIYFQGNSAPDKSGLPSDRFSAERTGGSVSTLTIQRTQQEDSAVYLCASSLEPSGSGEQFFGPGTRLTVL.

The genes are TRBV10-3 and TRBJ2-6; D remains unclear. With 6 bases removed from V and 0 bases from J, the gap between germline ends came to 9 bases. Germline V CDR1 and CDR2: ENHRY, SYGVKD. The CDR3 loop spans 15 amino acids. CDR3 sequence reads: CAISSSNSGANVLTF. In nucleotides, the CDR3 is TGTGCCATCAGCTCAAGCAACTCTGGGGCCAACGTCCTGACTTTC.

The chain is built from TRBV6-5 and TRBJ1-1, with D uncertain. The CDR3 is 15 residues long. Per germline, CDR1 MNHEY and CDR2 SVGAGI. V lost 0 bases and J lost 2, with 10 bases in between. CDR3: CASSYSSAPNTEAFF. In DNA form, the CDR3 reads TGTGCCAGCAGTTACTCGAGTGCTCCCAACACTGAAGCTTTCTTT.

The chain employs TRBV28 and TRBJ2-3; tentative D call: TRBD1 (5 bases). The ends were cut back, 1 base at V and 6 bases at J, with 11 bases in the middle. This CDR3 has 14 residues. Germline V CDR1 and CDR2: MDHEN, SYDVKM. In nucleotides, the CDR3 is TGTGCCAGCAGTTTATCCCAGGGTAGCGATACGCAGTATTTT. It translates to CASSLSQGSDTQYF.

V gene TRBV5-6 combines with J gene TRBJ2-7, with a possible D match to TRBD1 (6 bases). Germline V gene sequence: CDR1 SGHDT, CDR2 YYEEEE. This CDR3 has 14 amino acids. V was clipped by 3 bases and J by 5 bases, with 15 bases between them. The CDR3 spells CASSSWGQGHEQYF. As DNA, the CDR3 is TGTGCCAGCAGCTCCTGGGGGCAGGGCCACGAGCAGTACTTC.

J is TRBJ1-2 and V is TRBV29-1; D may be TRBD1 (5 bases). Germline-derived CDR1 and CDR2 are SQVTM and ANQGSEA. The CDR3 extends over 13 amino acids. Trimming left V 7 bases short and J 2 bases short, with 14 bases between. The CDR3 region is CSGWLQGNYGYTF. The CDR3, as DNA: TGCAGCGGGTGGCTTCAGGGAAACTATGGCTACACCTTC.

The chain recombines TRBV6-5 with TRBJ2-1; possibly TRBD1 or TRBD2 for D (5 bases each). The CDR3 loop spans 16 amino acids. Trimming removed 4 bases at V and 12 bases at J, with 25 bases between. Germline V gene lookup returns CDR1 MNHEY and CDR2 SVGAGI. CDR3 sequence: CASSFLKGPTGRGQFF. CDR3 DNA sequence: TGTGCCAGCAGTTTCCTGAAGGGACCAACAGGACGGGGGCAGTTCTTC.

This clone is a singleton in its sample. The chain couples TRBV5-1 to TRBJ2-3; 9 bases match TRBD1. There are 15 residues in the CDR3. Unmatched junction bases numbered 1, after V lost 0 bases and J lost 2 bases. Germline V lookup: CDR1 SGHRS, CDR2 YFSETQ. The CDR3 sequence: CASSLGDRDTDTQYF. CDR3 DNA sequence: TGCGCCAGCAGCTTGGGGGACAGGGACACAGATACGCAGTATTTT.

V usage is TRBV5-6 and J usage is TRBJ2-7; D is unresolved. This CDR3 region has 14 residues. Trimming shortened V by 1 base and J by 6 bases, and 14 bases separated the two germline ends. Germline V gives CDR1 SGHDT, CDR2 YYEEEE. In DNA form, the CDR3 reads TGTGCCAGCAGCTTGATACTGGGATGGGGCGAGCAGTACTTC. Its protein product is CASSLILGWGEQYF.

The chain combines TRBV7-9 with TRBJ2-1, with 11 bases fitting TRBD1. J gave up 9 bases and V 2 bases, and 6 bases lay outside the gene matches. This CDR3 spans 15 amino acids. From germline, CDR1 is SEHNR and CDR2 FQNEAQ (reference sequence). The CDR3 here is CASSLTGTGGGEQFF. In DNA, the CDR3 is TGTGCCAGCAGCTTAACCGGGACAGGGGGTGGTGAGCAGTTCTTC.

V is TRBV9 and J is TRBJ2-3; D is ambiguous. Trimming pared 5 bases from V and 4 bases from J, leaving 8 bases between. Germline CDR1 reads SGDLS; CDR2 reads YYNGEE. The CDR3 spans 12 residues. The CDR3 coding sequence is TGTGCCAGCAGTGCTAGTTCAGATACGCAGTATTTT. Amino acids: CASSASSDTQYF.

In DNA, the CDR3 is TGTGCCAGCGCCCAACGGGGTTTCCGTAATCTCCTCCAAGTCTCACCCCTCCACTTT. Its protein is CASAQRGFRNLLQVSPLHF. This chain connects TRBV2 to TRBJ1-6; D call uncertain. Per germline, CDR1 SNHLY and CDR2 FYNNEI. V shed 8 bases and J shed 10 bases, with 33 bases lying between them. The CDR3 contains 19 residues. The variable domain in full, completed from reference TRBV2 and TRBJ1-6, reads EPEVTQTPSHQVTQMGQEVILRCVPISNHLYFYWYRQILGQKVEFLVSFYNNEISEKSEIFDDQFSVERPDGSNFTLKIRSTKLEDSAMYFCASAQRGFRNLLQVSPLHFGNGTRLTVT.

The genes are TRBV6-5 and TRBJ1-2; 9 nucleotides match TRBD1. CDR3 length: 13 residues. CDR1 and CDR2 (germline): MNHEY, SVGAGI. V trimming: 5 bases; J trimming: 10 bases; junction bases outside the gene matches: 8. The CDR3, as DNA: TGTGCCAGCAGTAAAAGGGACAGGGTCGCCTACACCTTC. Translated: CASSKRDRVAYTF.

This sequence joins TRBV7-9 and TRBJ1-6, with D possibly being TRBD1 (6 bases). Trimming removed 7 bases from V and 7 bases from J, with 17 bases in between. The CDR3 loop spans 15 amino acids. Germline lookup yields CDR1 SEHNR and CDR2 FQNEAQ (reference sequence). CDR3 sequence (DNA): TGTGCCAGCACCCCGATTAGTACAGGGAATTCACCCCTCCACTTT. Amino acid sequence: CASTPISTGNSPLHF.

V is TRBV10-3 and J is TRBJ1-4; 8 nucleotides match TRBD1. Trimming took 10 bases from V and 1 from J; bases not matched to a gene: 8. The CDR3 consists of 15 residues. Germline CDR1 and CDR2: ENHRY and SYGVKD. CDR3 coding DNA: TGTGCCACCAGATCACAGGGGGGAACTAATGAAAAACTGTTTTTT. Its translation: CATRSQGGTNEKLFF.

V and J are TRBV5-1 and TRBJ1-2, with D unresolved. Deletions cut 0 bases from V and 4 bases from J, with 10 bases between. The length of the CDR3 is 14 residues. CDR1 is SGHRS, CDR2 YFSETQ, per germline. The chain's CDR3 is CASSLGAPSYGYTF. CDR3 nucleotides: TGCGCCAGCAGCTTGGGGGCGCCATCCTATGGCTACACCTTC.

The chain employs TRBV29-1 and TRBJ1-5; D gene ambiguous. The V end lost 4 bases, the J end lost 7 bases, and 8 bases lay between the germline ends. Germline V gene lookup returns CDR1 SQVTM and CDR2 ANQGSEA. CDR3 length: 11 amino acids. In DNA, the CDR3 is TGCAGCGTTGGCCCTAACCAGCCCCAGCATTTT. Protein product: CSVGPNQPQHF.

The chain joins TRBV10-3 to TRBJ2-7; the match to TRBD2 covers 11 bases. J gave up 4 bases and V 6 bases, and 2 bases lay outside the gene matches. Germline V gene sequence: CDR1 ENHRY, CDR2 SYGVKD. CDR3 length equals 13 residues. CDR3 sequence reads: CAIRGTSGYEQYF. CDR3 DNA: TGTGCCATCAGGGGGACTAGCGGATACGAGCAGTACTTC.

This chain links TRBV6-5 with TRBJ1-2; no reliable D call. Germline V gene lookup returns CDR1 MNHEY and CDR2 SVGAGI. With 6 bases removed from V and 5 bases from J, the gap between germline ends came to 13 bases. This CDR3 spans 13 amino acids. The CDR3 sequence: CASSLERRYGYTF. CDR3 coding DNA: TGTGCCAGCAGCCTCGAACGTCGTTATGGCTACACCTTC.

A single count supports this clone. The V gene is TRBV6-6, the J gene TRBJ2-5; 11 positions match TRBD1. V shed 4 bases and J 5 bases; nucleotides not matched to a gene: 6. Germline CDR1 reads MNHNY; CDR2 reads SVGAGI (reference sequence). The CDR3 has 15 residues. In DNA form, the CDR3 reads TGTGCCAGCAGTTCCCGGACAGGGGGCTGGGAGACCCAGTACTTC. This encodes CASSSRTGGWETQYF.